This T cell receptor (beta chain) comes out of a study of cytomegalovirus exposure and HLA in healthy donors. Whole-study findings and limits: A previous analysis found most TCR beta V segments productive roughly 87% or roughly 30% of the time. TRBV6-2, TRBV6-3 and some other V segments were unresolvable in 87-base-pair reads. The later analysis indicated that the majority of CMV-associated TCR beta chains appeared HLA-restricted. Versus the approximately 700-donor mean, an Asian-associated ancestry cluster reportedly showed fewer N-insertions in a later analysis.

V was clipped by 10 bases and J by 6 bases; unmatched bases: 10. This CDR3 is 14 amino acids long. CDR1 is ENHRY, CDR2 SYGVKD, per germline. Vbeta (60) and Jbeta (13) primers were used in the PCR. Produced via immunoSEQ multiplex PCR; TCRdb's table is partial and in-frame only. The sample lists approximately 240,000 clones; 70% to 85% were seen once. With regard to this clone: Its target is unknown.

Sequenced material: PBMCs. The rearrangement joins TRBV10-3 to TRBJ2-3; 10 nucleotides align to TRBD2. The receptor's source is a woman aged 40 to 50 in good health and CMV-seronegative. The CDR3 DNA reads as TGTGCCAGCGGCGCTAGCGGGGGCCCCGATACGCAGTATTTT. Protein product: CASGASGGPDTQYF.